This T cell receptor (beta chain) is drawn from a study of Graves' ophthalmopathy and Graves' hyperthyroidism. Donors with ophthalmopathy: moderate-to-severe activity, CAS ≥3, NOSPECS ≥4, duration under 3 months. Patients with other autoimmune diseases, uncontrolled infections, pregnancy or lactation were excluded. Someone took the PBMCs out of 10 ml of fresh peripheral blood. This clonotype has a handful of counts. Germline CDR1 and CDR2: MNHEY and SMNVEV (reference sequence). V was shortened by 4 bases and J by 3 bases, with 22 bases between the two germline ends. CDR3 length equals 17 residues. Scientists amplified the TCR beta CDR3 regions from RNA transcripts. First-round RT-PCR with HTBI primers preceded a second-round multiplex PCR. TCRdb analysed the multiplex PCR reads with MiXCR anew, one entry per CDR3 protein. The profile shows about 500,000 distinct CDR3 sequences, approximately 14% of them singletons.

This sequence was found in a woman aged 25 to 39 with Graves' ophthalmopathy. The gene calls are TRBV27 and TRBJ2-7; tentative D call: TRBD1 (6 bases). Sequencing was done on a sample of blood. The DNA of the CDR3 is TGTGCCAGCAGTTCCACCCGACAGCGCCGGGACAACTACGAGCAGTACTTC. Amino acid sequence: CASSSTRQRRDNYEQYF.